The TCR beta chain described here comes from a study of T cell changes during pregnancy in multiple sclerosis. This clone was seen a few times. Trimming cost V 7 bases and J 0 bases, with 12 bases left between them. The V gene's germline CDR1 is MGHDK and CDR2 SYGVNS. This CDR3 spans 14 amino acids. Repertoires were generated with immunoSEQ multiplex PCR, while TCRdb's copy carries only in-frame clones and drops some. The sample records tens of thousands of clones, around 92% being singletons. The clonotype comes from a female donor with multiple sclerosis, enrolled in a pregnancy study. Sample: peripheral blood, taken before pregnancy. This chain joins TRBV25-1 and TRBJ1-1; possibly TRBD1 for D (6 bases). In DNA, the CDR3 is TGTGCCAGCAAAGAAACAGGGTTGAACACTGAAGCTTTCTTT. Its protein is CASKETGLNTEAFF. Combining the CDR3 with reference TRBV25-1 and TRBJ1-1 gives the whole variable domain EADIYQTPRYLVIGTGKKITLECSQTMGHDKMYWYQQDPGMELHLIHYSYGVNSTEKGDLSSESTVSRIRTEHFPLTLESARPSHTSQYLCASKETGLNTEAFFGQGTRLTVV.